One sample yielded the 25 T cell receptor beta chains listed below, sequenced in a study of radiotherapy plus CTLA-4 blockade in lung cancer. Here immunoSEQ multiplex PCR was the method, and the copy in TCRdb shows in-frame clones only, minus some. The data show roughly 59,000 clones, approximately 70% seen once. The sequenced sample was peripheral blood, obtained from a patient treated with radiotherapy plus ipilimumab. The receptors derive from a human donor with non-small cell lung cancer whose response to radiotherapy plus ipilimumab could not be evaluated.

In this sample, this clone turned up once. The junction and the germline gene differ at one end; a read error may be behind it. This chain uses TRBV29-1 with TRBJ2-1; 9 nucleotides align to TRBD1. The CDR3 is 13 amino acids. Germline-derived CDR1 and CDR2 are SQVTM and ANQGSEA. The CDR3 loop is CSVEGQGSNEQFF. Here the CDR3 DNA reads TGCAGCGTGGAAGGACAGGGGAGCAATGAGCAGTTCTTC.

This clone was seen repeatedly, ten times or more. V gene TRBV9 combines with J gene TRBJ2-1, with 9 positions matching TRBD2. The CDR3 consists of 15 residues. Germline V gives CDR1 SGDLS, CDR2 YYNGEE. V gave up 0 bases and J gave up 4 bases; unmatched junction bases: 2. The CDR3 reads CASSVGGRGYNEQFF. CDR3 nucleotides: TGTGCCAGCAGCGTAGGCGGGAGGGGGTACAATGAGCAGTTCTTC.

The V gene is TRBV2, the J gene TRBJ1-3; D gene unclear. The length of the CDR3 is 15 residues. Per the germline V gene, CDR1 is SNHLY and CDR2 is FYNNEI. V was trimmed by 3 bases and J by 2 bases, leaving 11 bases between them. The CDR3 DNA sequence: TGTGCCAGCAGTGAGCGTCCCCCTCCTGGAAACACCATATATTTT. This translates into CASSERPPPGNTIYF. Variable domain in full (rest from reference TRBV2 and TRBJ1-3): EPEVTQTPSHQVTQMGQEVILRCVPISNHLYFYWYRQILGQKVEFLVSFYNNEISEKSEIFDDQFSVERPDGSNFTLKIRSTKLEDSAMYFCASSERPPPGNTIYFGEGSWLTVV.

J is TRBJ2-5 and V is TRBV4-2; 13 bases fit TRBD2. Trimming took 3 bases from V and 5 from J; bases not matched to a gene: 9. The CDR3 covers 17 residues. Germline values: CDR1 LGHNA, CDR2 YNFKEQ. DNA of the CDR3: TGTGCCAGCAGCCAGGCACTCGGGACTAGCGGGGTTGAGACCCAGTACTTC. Translating it yields CASSQALGTSGVETQYF.

In the case of this clone: An end of the junction does not agree with germline; a read error may underlie this. This chain connects TRBV10-2 to TRBJ2-5, with 9 bases fitting TRBD2. Germline loops: CDR1 WSHSY, CDR2 SAAADI. The CDR3 contains 14 residues. The CDR3 DNA reads TGCACCAGCAGAAGGGGCGGGAGGGGGGAGACCCAGTACTTC. Protein: CTSRRGGRGETQYF.

This sequence joins TRBV5-1 and TRBJ2-1, with D unresolved. Germline loops: CDR1 SGHRS, CDR2 YFSETQ. Trimming removed 1 base at V and 7 bases at J, with 9 bases between. There are 13 residues in the CDR3. DNA of the CDR3: TGCGCCAGCAGCTTGATAAGTGAGAATGAGCAGTTCTTC. Translated: CASSLISENEQFF.

The chain links TRBV15 to TRBJ2-2; 9 bases are shared with TRBD2. The CDR3 consists of 20 residues. V lost 2 bases to trimming and J lost 0 bases; unmatched junction nucleotides: 13. The germline CDR1 and CDR2 sequences are LNHNV and YYDKDF (reference sequence). CDR3 residues: CATSRRTIVTSGANTGELFF. The CDR3 DNA follows: TGTGCCACCAGCAGACGTACAATAGTGACTAGCGGTGCGAACACCGGGGAGCTGTTTTTT.

The V call is TRBV7-6, the J call TRBJ2-2; 9 bases match TRBD1. Germline-derived CDR1 and CDR2 are SGHVS and FNYEAQ. J gave up 1 base and V 3 bases, and 3 bases lay outside the gene matches. The CDR3 contains 16 residues. CDR3: CASSFRQGGNTGELFF. Written as DNA, the CDR3 is TGTGCCAGCAGCTTCCGACAGGGGGGGAACACCGGGGAGCTGTTTTTT. Complete variable domain (other parts from reference TRBV7-6 and TRBJ2-2): GAGVSQSPRYKVTKRGQDVALRCDPISGHVSLYWYRQALGQGPEFLTYFNYEAQQDKSGLPNDRFSAERPEGSISTLTIQRTEQRDSAMYRCASSFRQGGNTGELFFGEGSRLTVL.

The genes are TRBV4-1 and TRBJ2-3; TRBD1 aligns across 7 bases. This CDR3 is built from 14 residues. Germline V gene lookup returns CDR1 MGHRA and CDR2 YSYEKL. V lost 4 bases, J lost 9 bases, and 10 bases stayed unmatched. The CDR3: CASSPRQGVDTQYF. In nucleotides, the CDR3 is TGCGCCAGCAGCCCCCGACAGGGAGTTGACACGCAGTATTTT.

This chain uses TRBV6-5 with TRBJ1-2; D is perhaps TRBD1 (5 bases). The CDR3 covers 14 residues. Looked up from germline, CDR1 is MNHEY and CDR2 is SVGAGI. With 4 bases removed from V and 4 bases from J, the gap between germline ends came to 13 bases. CDR3 in amino acids: CASSSDWRGYGYTF. CDR3 coding DNA: TGTGCCAGCAGTTCGGACTGGAGGGGCTATGGCTACACCTTC.

The gene calls are TRBV7-3 and TRBJ2-1; 16 bases line up with TRBD2. The germline gives CDR1 SGHTA, CDR2 FQGTGA. The junction had 19 bases not matched to a gene; V was cut back by 5 bases and J by 3 bases. This CDR3 comprises 22 residues. The CDR3 DNA is TGTGCCAGCAGCCTGTCAGGGGGGGGACTAGCGGGAGGGGTGATTTTCTACAATGAGCAGTTCTTC. Its translation is CASSLSGGGLAGGVIFYNEQFF.

J is TRBJ2-7 and V is TRBV6-5; 8 bases fit TRBD1. This CDR3 comprises 14 residues. Germline V gene data show CDR1 as MNHEY and CDR2 as SVGAGI. Trimming cost V 6 bases and J 2 bases; bases outside gene matches: 6. CDR3 sequence: CASSRDRNPYEQYF. The CDR3 nucleotides read TGTGCCAGCAGCCGGGACAGGAACCCCTACGAGCAGTACTTC.

This chain uses TRBV2 with TRBJ2-5, with 13 positions matching TRBD2. V trimming: 5 bases; J trimming: 5 bases; junction bases outside the gene matches: 5. Germline V gene sequence: CDR1 SNHLY, CDR2 FYNNEI. This CDR3 is built from 15 residues. CDR3 sequence (DNA): TGTGCCAGCAGTTCCCCGGGACTAGCGGGGGAGACCCAGTACTTC. It specifies CASSSPGLAGETQYF.

This sequence joins TRBV11-3 and TRBJ2-5; 13 nucleotides align to TRBD2. With 5 bases clipped from V and 1 base from J, the junction kept 4 bases outside the gene matches. Germline-derived CDR1 and CDR2 are SGHNT and YENEEA. CDR3 size: 16 residues. The CDR3: CASSLGLAGAQETQYF. CDR3 coding DNA: TGTGCCAGCAGCCTCGGACTAGCGGGGGCCCAAGAGACCCAGTACTTC.

This clone was detected once. The CDR3 DNA follows: TGCGCCAGCAGCCCTACTAGCGGGGGGGCCTTAGAGACCCAGTACTTC. Protein: CASSPTSGGALETQYF. This sequence joins TRBV5-1 and TRBJ2-5, with 13 bases lining up with TRBD2. Losses at the gene ends were 4 bases for V and 4 bases for J; bases not matched to a gene: 7. CDR1 is SGHRS, CDR2 YFSETQ, per germline. The CDR3 runs 16 residues.

This clone was detected a few times. The J gene is TRBJ2-7, the V gene TRBV27, with a tentative D call TRBD2 (5 bases). The CDR3 has 17 amino acids. Deletions cut 1 base from V and 6 bases from J, with 22 bases between. Germline CDR1 is MNHEY and CDR2 is SMNVEV (reference sequence). The CDR3 bases are TGTGCCAGCAGTTTATACCCCCCCCAGAGGGCTATAGGCGAGCAGTACTTC. Residues: CASSLYPPQRAIGEQYF.

As for this clone: The sample contains more than one DNA sequence encoding this CDR3. The chain is built from TRBV7-2 and TRBJ2-1; D is unresolved. V was clipped by 5 bases and J by 0 bases, with 11 bases between them. There are 15 residues in the CDR3. CDR1 and CDR2 from the germline V gene are SGHTA and FQGNSA. The CDR3 here is CASSPSRVSYNEQFF. CDR3 nucleotide sequence: TGTGCCAGCAGCCCCAGCCGGGTCTCCTACAATGAGCAGTTCTTC.

V is TRBV7-2 and J is TRBJ1-2; weak D call: TRBD1 (6 bases). The CDR3 covers 15 residues. Per the germline V gene, CDR1 is SGHTA and CDR2 is FQGNSA. Trimming cost V 6 bases and J 7 bases, with 21 bases left between them. CDR3 amino acids: CASSLTWIRGFGYTF. The CDR3 DNA is TGTGCCAGCAGTCTTACATGGATTAGGGGGTTTGGCTACACCTTC.

This chain uses TRBV2 with TRBJ2-5; D remains ambiguous. The assigned J gene may be wrong: the sequence end matches TRBJ2-7 better. The CDR3 is made up of 15 amino acids. Per the germline V gene, CDR1 is SNHLY and CDR2 is FYNNEI. The CDR3 protein is CASSVKRLPAYEQYF. As DNA, the CDR3 is TGTGCCAGCAGTGTTAAGCGATTACCGGCCTACGAGCAGTACTTC.

The CDR3 protein is CASSLLETQYF. The CDR3 bases are TGTGCCAGCAGCTTGCTGGAGACCCAGTACTTC. The chain couples TRBV5-6 to TRBJ2-5; no clear D gene. This CDR3 spans 11 amino acids. The germline V gene encodes CDR1 SGHDT and CDR2 YYEEEE. V was shortened by 1 base and J by 5 bases, with 3 bases between the two germline ends.

The chain combines TRBV6-6 with TRBJ2-3; 9 nucleotides match TRBD2. This CDR3 comprises 16 residues. Germline lookup yields CDR1 MNHNY and CDR2 SVGAGI (reference sequence). V was pared by 2 bases and J by 3 bases, with 6 bases of the junction left unmatched. CDR3 DNA: TGTGCCAGCAGTTACCCCGCGGGGGGGCAGACAGATACGCAGTATTTT. The encoded protein is CASSYPAGGQTDTQYF.

The V and J genes are TRBV5-5 and TRBJ2-4; 13 bases map to TRBD2. J gave up 11 bases and V 4 bases, and 9 bases lay outside the gene matches. CDR1 is SGHKS and CDR2 is YYEKEE in the germline V gene (reference sequence). The CDR3 spans 15 residues. The CDR3 bases are TGTGCCAGCAGCGTGGGACTAGCGGGAAACGGCCTTCAGTACTTC. Its protein is CASSVGLAGNGLQYF.

V gene TRBV5-1 combines with J gene TRBJ2-5, with a tentative D call TRBD1 (5 bases). CDR1 is SGHRS, CDR2 YFSETQ, per germline. The CDR3 is 13 amino acids. Trimming cost V 4 bases and J 2 bases, with 9 bases left between them. CDR3 in amino acids: CASSQGVQETQYF. The CDR3 nucleotides are TGCGCCAGCAGCCAGGGTGTTCAAGAGACCCAGTACTTC.

This clone was seen once. The chain carries TRBV5-1 and TRBJ1-2; 10 bases are shared with TRBD1. This CDR3 is built from 16 residues. V trimming: 2 bases; J trimming: 4 bases; junction bases outside the gene matches: 8. Germline loops: CDR1 SGHRS, CDR2 YFSETQ. The CDR3 loop reads CASSFIPGQGFYGYTF. The CDR3 coding sequence is TGCGCCAGCAGCTTCATACCGGGACAGGGGTTCTATGGCTACACCTTC.

This clone was seen just once. This chain links TRBV10-2 with TRBJ2-7, with 10 bases fitting TRBD1. The ends lost 4 bases at V and 11 bases at J; junction bases unmatched: 11. The CDR3 is made up of 14 amino acids. Germline-derived CDR1 and CDR2 are WSHSY and SAAADI. The CDR3 nucleotides read TGCGCCAGCAGTGTCTTGACAGGGGGCCCAGTGAAGTACTTC. It codes for CASSVLTGGPVKYF.